The TCR beta chain described here comes from a study of a mutant IDH1 vaccine in newly diagnosed glioma. Overall study: The treated group averaged about 41 years old and was about 60% male, around 38% female. Week 35 brought visit V12, which was followed by visit V13 at week 47.

Broader study findings: Pseudoprogression appeared unlinked to shifts in leading peripheral T cell clonotypes.

Time point meaning: week 35, safety follow-up. Each dose delivered 300 ug of mutant IDH1 20-mer peptide subcutaneously with imiquimod. There were new WHO grade 3 or 4 astrocytomas in the donors, and these were IDH1-mutant and ATRX-lost. Generated by immunoSEQ multiplex PCR, the TCRdb table keeps only in-frame clones and is missing some. Seen here are about 60,000 clones, approximately 87% observed once, and the top ten hold roughly 1.5%. With 1 base clipped from V and 1 base from J, the junction kept 0 bases outside the gene matches. Germline V gives CDR1 SGHNT, CDR2 YENEEA. The CDR3 contains 16 residues. Worth noting for this clone: Its antigen is as yet unknown.

This sample comprised PBMCs, obtained from a glioma patient whose treatment included an IDH1 peptide vaccine. V and J are TRBV11-3 and TRBJ2-6, with 8 bases fitting TRBD2. The TCR sequence derives from a man in his forties with glioma. For the CDR3, the DNA is TGTGCCAGCAGCTTAGGCGGGGGGTCTGGGGCCAACGTCCTGACTTTC. Its translation is CASSLGGGSGANVLTF.